This T cell receptor (beta chain) was captured by sequencing in a study of blood T cell repertoires in COVID-19. Whole-study context: T cells, B-cell-depleted T cells, or PBMCs supplied cDNA or gDNA.

From germline, CDR1 is SGHTS and CDR2 YDEGEE. The CDR3 is 15 amino acids. V was pared by 5 bases and J by 1 base, with 13 bases between. Assay used: immunoSEQ multiplex PCR; TCRdb lists only in-frame clones, some missing. Counted here are 60,000 to 70,000 clones, about 88% occurring once; the ten biggest clones make up 9.5% to 13%. Sequencing was carried out using PBMCs or T cells enriched from blood (not recorded which). The chain couples TRBV5-8 to TRBJ2-4, with D hard to call. This receptor was obtained from a woman in her thirties or forties who had recovered from COVID-19. Here the CDR3 reads CASSRDVVAKNIQYF. The CDR3 nucleotides read TGTGCCAGCAGTCGTGATGTAGTGGCCAAAAACATTCAGTACTTC.